Following are 23 T cell receptor beta chains from one sample sequenced in a study of response to subunit inactivated influenza vaccine. TCRdb independently ran MiXCR on the RT-PCR reads; one entry per CDR3 protein. The data show hundreds of thousands of distinct CDR3 sequences, around 18% seen once. The sample in question was PBMCs from blood, obtained 5 days after vaccination. All receptors come from a man in his forties or fifties who received an inactivated influenza vaccine.

The chain employs TRBV5-1 and TRBJ2-7, with D perhaps TRBD1 (6 bases). The germline CDR1 and CDR2 sequences are SGHRS and YFSETQ. Trimming took 4 bases from V and 0 from J, leaving 11 bases between them. The length of the CDR3 is 14 residues. The CDR3 DNA reads as TGCGCCAGCAGCCAGGGGACCCACTCCTACGAGCAGTACTTC. Translation: CASSQGTHSYEQYF.

This clonotype occurred many times. J is TRBJ2-7 and V is TRBV12-3 or TRBV12-4; 8 positions match TRBD2. The V gene end was trimmed by 5 bases and the J gene end by 5 bases; junction bases not matched to a gene: 8. This CDR3 comprises 14 residues. This CDR3 is CASSQTSESNEQYF. CDR3 in DNA: TGTGCCAGCAGTCAGACTAGCGAGAGTAACGAGCAGTACTTC.

This clonotype came up a few times. This chain connects TRBV5-6 to TRBJ2-3, with 9 nucleotides matching TRBD2. J was trimmed by 1 base and V by 3 bases; bases with no gene match: 9. Germline V gives CDR1 SGHDT, CDR2 YYEEEE. CDR3 length: 17 amino acids. The CDR3 coding sequence is TGTGCCAGCAGCTCCTTAGCGGGGGAGTGGGGCACAGATACGCAGTATTTT. It codes for CASSSLAGEWGTDTQYF.

This clonotype turned up a few times. This chain joins TRBV29-1 and TRBJ2-3; tentatively, D is TRBD1 (5 bases). V gave up 7 bases and J gave up 0 bases, with 11 bases separating them. This CDR3 has 13 residues. Germline values: CDR1 SQVTM, CDR2 ANQGSEA. The CDR3 region has the DNA TGCAGCGGGCAGGGCCTTAGCACAGATACGCAGTATTTT. It translates to CSGQGLSTDTQYF.

The sample holds a few counts of this clonotype. V usage is TRBV5-1 and J usage is TRBJ2-5; D is uncertain. Germline V gene data show CDR1 as SGHRS and CDR2 as YFSETQ. This CDR3 region has 13 residues. V gave up 4 bases and J gave up 4 bases, with 11 bases separating them. In DNA form, the CDR3 reads TGCGCCAGCAGCCCTGAAGGACGAGAGACCCAGTACTTC. It yields the protein CASSPEGRETQYF.

The rearrangement links TRBV7-9 to TRBJ2-1; a possible D gene is TRBD1 (6 bases). V shed 5 bases and J shed 1 base, with 12 bases lying between them. Germline values: CDR1 SEHNR, CDR2 FQNEAQ (reference sequence). The CDR3 totals 15 residues. The CDR3 DNA reads as TGTGCCAGCAGCCCCCATGACAGGTCCTACAATGAGCAGTTCTTC. Translated, it gives CASSPHDRSYNEQFF. The full variable domain, with the rest looked up from reference TRBV7-9 and TRBJ2-1, is DTGVSQNPRHKITKRGQNVTFRCDPISEHNRLYWYRQTLGQGPEFLTYFQNEAQLEKSRLLSDRFSAERPKGSFSTLEIQRTEQGDSAMYLCASSPHDRSYNEQFFGPGTRLTVL.

This clonotype appeared once. The chain recombines TRBV6-1 with TRBJ2-5, with D possibly matching TRBD1 (7 bases). The germline V gene has CDR1 MNHNS and CDR2 SASEGT. The CDR3 runs 13 residues. Trimming stripped 6 bases from V and 5 bases from J, with 13 bases between. CDR3 residues: CASRQTGRETQYF. The CDR3 nucleotides are TGTGCCAGCAGACAGACAGGGAGGGAGACCCAGTACTTC.

The chain uses TRBV29-1 and TRBJ2-7, with D perhaps matching TRBD2 (5 bases). The germline gives CDR1 SQVTM, CDR2 ANQGSEA. This CDR3 is 12 amino acids long. CDR3 coding DNA: TGCATCGCTAGGACGGGGACCTACGAGCAGTACTTC. Its protein is CIARTGTYEQYF.

This chain joins TRBV7-9 and TRBJ2-3; D is tentatively TRBD1 or TRBD2 (5 bases each). This CDR3 region has 16 residues. The germline gives CDR1 SEHNR, CDR2 FQNEAQ (reference sequence). The V gene lost 3 bases and the J gene lost 3 bases, with 16 bases spanning the gap. The CDR3 coding sequence is TGTGCCAGCAGCTTTCCCAGGGACGGGGTTACAGATACGCAGTATTTT. Residues: CASSFPRDGVTDTQYF.

This rearrangement joins TRBV20-1 to TRBJ2-7, with 8 nucleotides matching TRBD2. The CDR3 has 11 residues. Germline assignment: CDR1 DFQATT and CDR2 SNEGSKA (reference sequence). The CDR3 coding sequence is TGCAGCGGGGGGGGGCACTACGAGCAGTACTTC. Protein: CSGGGHYEQYF.

This chain links TRBV20-1 with TRBJ2-1; no reliable D call. The V end lost 6 bases, the J end lost 6 bases, and 12 bases lay between the germline ends. This CDR3 is 12 amino acids long. Germline values: CDR1 DFQATT, CDR2 SNEGSKA (reference sequence). CDR3 DNA sequence: TGCAGTGCCATGACACCGCTCAATGAGCAGTTCTTC. This encodes CSAMTPLNEQFF.

In its sample, this clonotype was seen many times. The V gene is TRBV4-3, the J gene TRBJ1-1, with D perhaps TRBD1 (6 bases). Germline CDR1 reads LGHNA; CDR2 reads YSLEER. The length of the CDR3 is 15 residues. V was trimmed by 4 bases and J by 5 bases, leaving 17 bases between them. CDR3 coding DNA: TGCGCCAGCAGCCCCAAGGCACAGGGCGGAACTGAAGCTTTCTTT. Protein sequence: CASSPKAQGGTEAFF.

A word on this clonotype: This clone may be a read error of a much larger clone one base away. The V and J genes are TRBV3-1 and TRBJ2-1; D might be TRBD2 (5 bases). Looked up from germline, CDR1 is LGHDT and CDR2 is YNNKEL (reference sequence). There are 11 residues in the CDR3. The V end was cut by 1 base, the J end by 10 bases, with 5 bases between. The CDR3 protein is CASSQVAEQFF. CDR3 nucleotides: TGTGCCAGCAGCCAAGTAGCGGAGCAGTTCTTC.

CDR3 coding DNA: TGTGCCAGCAGTGAGGCGGGGACGAATGAGCAGTTCTTC. Translated: CASSEAGTNEQFF. V gene TRBV25-1 combines with J gene TRBJ2-1; D is possibly TRBD2 (6 bases). Germline CDR1 MGHDK, CDR2 SYGVNS. V was cut by 3 bases and J by 7 bases, with 10 bases left in between. This CDR3 has 13 residues.

The J gene is TRBJ2-5, the V gene TRBV7-8; TRBD1 aligns across 10 bases. Germline trimming cut 3 bases from V and 4 bases from J; bases unmatched to any gene: 2. Germline loops: CDR1 SGHVS, CDR2 FQNEAQ. CDR3 length: 14 amino acids. As DNA, the CDR3 is TGTGCCAGCAGCTTTAGGGACAGGGGAGAGACCCAGTACTTC. Translated, it gives CASSFRDRGETQYF.

This clonotype was observed at least ten times. The chain couples TRBV5-1 to TRBJ2-2; maybe TRBD2 (5 bases). Germline loops: CDR1 SGHRS, CDR2 YFSETQ. The CDR3 length is 14 residues. V was trimmed by 2 bases and J by 6 bases, leaving 11 bases between them. CDR3 DNA sequence: TGCGCCAGCAGCTTATACGCCGGGGCCGGGGAGCTGTTTTTT. It yields the protein CASSLYAGAGELFF.

V gene TRBV20-1 combines with J gene TRBJ2-1; D is uncertain. Germline-derived CDR1 and CDR2 are DFQATT and SNEGSKA (reference sequence). The CDR3 contains 16 residues. V was cut by 4 bases and J by 0 bases, with 16 bases left in between. CDR3 residues: CSAIGSHPSSYNEQFF. DNA for the CDR3: TGCAGTGCTATAGGTAGTCATCCTAGCTCCTACAATGAGCAGTTCTTC.

There are a few counts of this clonotype. The CDR3, as DNA: TGTGCCAGCAGTTACCACCCGGGGCTGGTTCCCCTCCACTTT. This encodes CASSYHPGLVPLHF. The rearrangement uses TRBV6-5 and TRBJ1-6; possible D gene TRBD1, 5 bases. The V end was cut by 2 bases, the J end by 13 bases, with 15 bases between. Germline CDR1 and CDR2: MNHEY and SVGAGI. The CDR3 extends over 14 amino acids.

J is TRBJ1-5 and V is TRBV20-1; unclear D gene. V lost 1 base and J lost 2, with 6 bases in between. The CDR3 is made up of 13 amino acids. CDR1 and CDR2 from the germline V gene are DFQATT and SNEGSKA (reference sequence). CDR3: CSARVRGNQPQHF. As DNA, the CDR3 is TGCAGTGCTAGAGTACGGGGCAATCAGCCCCAGCATTTT.

The chain carries TRBV18 and TRBJ1-2; no clear D gene. The CDR3 loop spans 13 amino acids. Germline V gene lookup returns CDR1 KGHSH and CDR2 LQKENI. V was clipped by 3 bases and J by 4 bases, with 9 bases between them. CDR3 in amino acids: CASSPGMIYGYTF. The CDR3 DNA sequence: TGTGCCAGCTCACCCGGGATGATCTATGGCTACACCTTC.

This clonotype was counted a few times. CDR3 loop: CASSQDESARYNEQFF. CDR3 coding DNA: TGTGCCAGCAGCCAAGATGAGAGTGCGAGATACAATGAGCAGTTCTTC. The J gene is TRBJ2-1, the V gene TRBV4-2; D is unresolved. Trimming removed 0 bases from V and 4 bases from J, with 13 bases in between. The CDR3 is made up of 16 amino acids. The germline V gene encodes CDR1 LGHNA and CDR2 YNFKEQ.

V and J are TRBV25-1 and TRBJ2-1, with TRBD1 matching 7 bases. The junction had 7 bases not matched to a gene; V was cut back by 4 bases and J by 4 bases. Germline assignment: CDR1 MGHDK and CDR2 SYGVNS. This CDR3 contains 15 residues. The CDR3 nucleotides read TGTGCCAGCAGTGTTCCGGGACAGCGTTACAATGAGCAGTTCTTC. This sequence encodes CASSVPGQRYNEQFF.

The table lists this clonotype with many counts. In DNA form, the CDR3 reads TGCGCCAGCAGCTTGGGTAGGGGCGGTGAGACCCAGTACTTC. This gives the protein CASSLGRGGETQYF. The J gene is TRBJ2-5, the V gene TRBV5-1; a weak D match, TRBD1 (5 bases). The germline CDR1 and CDR2 sequences are SGHRS and YFSETQ. The CDR3 runs 14 residues. Trimming took 0 bases from V and 5 from J, leaving 11 bases between them. Filled out from reference TRBV5-1 and TRBJ2-5, the complete variable domain reads KAGVTQTPRYLIKTRGQQVTLSCSPISGHRSVSWYQQTPGQGLQFLFEYFSETQRNKGNFPGRFSGRQFSNSRSEMNVSTLELGDSALYLCASSLGRGGETQYFGPGTRLLVL.